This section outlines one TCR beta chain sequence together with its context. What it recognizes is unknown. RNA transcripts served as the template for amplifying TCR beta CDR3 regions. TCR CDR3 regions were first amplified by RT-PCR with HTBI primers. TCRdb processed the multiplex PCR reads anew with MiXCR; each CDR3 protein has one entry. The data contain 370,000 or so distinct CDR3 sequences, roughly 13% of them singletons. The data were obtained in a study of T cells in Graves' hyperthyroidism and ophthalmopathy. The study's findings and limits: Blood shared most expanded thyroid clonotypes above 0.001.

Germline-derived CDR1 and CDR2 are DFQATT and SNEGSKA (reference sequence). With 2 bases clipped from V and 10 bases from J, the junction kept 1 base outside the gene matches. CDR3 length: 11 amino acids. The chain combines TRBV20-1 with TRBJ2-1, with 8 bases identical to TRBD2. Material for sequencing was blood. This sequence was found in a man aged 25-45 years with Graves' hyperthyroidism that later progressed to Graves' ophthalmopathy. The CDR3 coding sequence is TGCAGTGCTAGACGGGGGGGGGAGCAGTTCTTC. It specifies CSARRGGEQFF.